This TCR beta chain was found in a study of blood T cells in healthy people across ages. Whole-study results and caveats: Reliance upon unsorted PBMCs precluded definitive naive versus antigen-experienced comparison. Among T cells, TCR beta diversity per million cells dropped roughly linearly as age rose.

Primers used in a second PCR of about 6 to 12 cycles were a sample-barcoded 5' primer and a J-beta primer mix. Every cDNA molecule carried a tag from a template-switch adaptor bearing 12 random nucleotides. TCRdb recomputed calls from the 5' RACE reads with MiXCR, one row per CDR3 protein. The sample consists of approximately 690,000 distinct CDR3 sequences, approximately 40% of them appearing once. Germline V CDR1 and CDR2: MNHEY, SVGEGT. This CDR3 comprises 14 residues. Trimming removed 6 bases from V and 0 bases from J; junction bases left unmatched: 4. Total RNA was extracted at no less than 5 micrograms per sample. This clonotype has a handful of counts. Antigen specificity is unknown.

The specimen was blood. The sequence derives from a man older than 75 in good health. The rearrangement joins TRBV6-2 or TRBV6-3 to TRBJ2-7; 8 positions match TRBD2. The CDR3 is CASRLLAASYEQYF. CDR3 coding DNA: TGTGCCAGCAGACTACTAGCGGCCTCCTACGAGCAGTACTTC.